Listed below are T cell receptor beta chains from one sample, sequenced in a study of CD8 T cell repertoires and HIV-1 epitope variants. Their antigen targets remain unknown. Method: immunoSEQ multiplex PCR; TCRdb's copy keeps in-frame clones and lacks some. Of around 5,400 clones detected, around 63% appear once; the ten largest clones hold about 43%. Sequencing was performed on cultured CD8+ T cells derived from PBMCs. These receptor sequences come from a male donor with HIV. Each CDR3 is given with its conserved first and last residue. A D gene is named only where the DNA matches it firmly. For some rows the clone size is stated as once, few or many, or as a class when expanded; others skip it.

abundance: NA
d_gene: NA
v_gene: TRBV10-1
j_gene: TRBJ2-2
CDR3nt: TGCGCCAGCAGTGGCGTAAATACCGGGGAGCTGTTTTTT
CDR3aa: CASSGVNTGELFF

abundance: once
d_gene: TRBD2
v_gene: TRBV27
j_gene: TRBJ2-7
CDR3nt: TGTGCCAGCAGTTTATCGAAGTCTAGCGGGTCTCTGCAGTACTTC
CDR3aa: CASSLSKSSGSLQYF

abundance: NA
d_gene: NA
v_gene: TRBV25-1
j_gene: TRBJ2-7
CDR3nt: TGTGCCAGCAGTGAATTTAACAGTTTCTACGAGCAGTACTTC
CDR3aa: CASSEFNSFYEQYF

abundance: NA
d_gene: NA
v_gene: TRBV11-3
j_gene: TRBJ2-2
CDR3nt: TGTGCCAGCAGCCTATCAGGAAATGGGGCCGGGGAGCTGTTTTTT
CDR3aa: CASSLSGNGAGELFF

abundance: NA
d_gene: NA
v_gene: TRBV6-5
j_gene: TRBJ1-6
CDR3nt: TGTGCCAGCAGTCAAACCGGATCACCCCTCCACTTT
CDR3aa: CASSQTGSPLHF

abundance: NA
d_gene: TRBD1
v_gene: TRBV28
j_gene: TRBJ2-5
CDR3nt: TGTGCCAGCAGTTTCCGGGACAGGGTGAAAGGGGAGACCCAGTACTTC
CDR3aa: CASSFRDRVKGETQYF

abundance: NA
d_gene: TRBD1
v_gene: TRBV7-9
j_gene: TRBJ1-6
CDR3nt: TGTGCCAGCAGCTTGGACAGGGTAGCCTATAATTCACCCCTCCACTTT
CDR3aa: CASSLDRVAYNSPLHF

abundance: NA
d_gene: TRBD2
v_gene: TRBV29-1
j_gene: TRBJ2-1
CDR3nt: TGCAGCGTTCGTCAACTAGCGGGAGTGGGCAATGAGCAGTTCTTC
CDR3aa: CSVRQLAGVGNEQFF

abundance: NA
d_gene: TRBD1
v_gene: TRBV7-9
j_gene: TRBJ1-2
CDR3nt: TGTGCCAGCAGCCTAGGGGACAGCGGGAGGGGTGGCTACACCTTC
CDR3aa: CASSLGDSGRGGYTF

abundance: NA
d_gene: TRBD1
v_gene: TRBV7-2
j_gene: TRBJ1-2
CDR3nt: TGTGCCAGCAGCTCCGGGACAGGCAACTATGGCTACACCTTC
CDR3aa: CASSSGTGNYGYTF

abundance: NA
d_gene: NA
v_gene: TRBV6-1
j_gene: TRBJ1-6
CDR3nt: TGTGCCAGCAGTGAGGTCCGCTCCTATAATTCACCCCTCCACTTT
CDR3aa: CASSEVRSYNSPLHF

abundance: NA
d_gene: TRBD1
v_gene: TRBV5-5
j_gene: TRBJ2-7
CDR3nt: TGTGCCAGCAGCTTGGGAGGACAGGGGCTTGCTTACGAGCAGTACTTC
CDR3aa: CASSLGGQGLAYEQYF

abundance: NA
d_gene: TRBD2
v_gene: TRBV4-2
j_gene: TRBJ2-1
CDR3nt: TGTGCCAGCAGCCAAGAGGGGCCAGACACTAGCGGGGCCAATGAGCAGTTCTTC
CDR3aa: CASSQEGPDTSGANEQFF

abundance: NA
d_gene: NA
v_gene: TRBV27
j_gene: TRBJ2-1
CDR3nt: TGTGCCAGCAGTCTATACAGGGGGGGGAATGAGCAGTTCTTC
CDR3aa: CASSLYRGGNEQFF

abundance: few
d_gene: NA
v_gene: TRBV7-2
j_gene: TRBJ1-2
CDR3nt: TGCGCCAGCAGCCAAGATCCCGTCGAACTCGACTATGGCTACACCTTC
CDR3aa: CASSQDPVELDYGYTF

abundance: medium-sized
d_gene: TRBD1
v_gene: TRBV7-9
j_gene: TRBJ2-7
CDR3nt: TGTGCCAGCAGCTTAGCAGGACTAGGACAGGGGGCTTATGAGCAGTACTTC
CDR3aa: CASSLAGLGQGAYEQYF

abundance: NA
d_gene: TRBD1
v_gene: TRBV28
j_gene: TRBJ1-5
CDR3nt: TGTGCCAGCAGGTGGACAGGATATAGCAATCAGCCCCAGCATTTT
CDR3aa: CASRWTGYSNQPQHF

abundance: NA
d_gene: TRBD2
v_gene: TRBV5-8
j_gene: TRBJ2-1
CDR3nt: TGTGCCAGCAGCCACGGGACTAGCGGGACGGATGAGCAGTTCTTC
CDR3aa: CASSHGTSGTDEQFF

abundance: NA
d_gene: TRBD1
v_gene: TRBV27
j_gene: TRBJ1-1
CDR3nt: TGTGCCAGCAGTACAAGGACAGGGGGCACTGAAGCTTTCTTT
CDR3aa: CASSTRTGGTEAFF

abundance: NA
d_gene: TRBD1
v_gene: TRBV19
j_gene: TRBJ1-3
CDR3nt: TGTGCCAGTAGTATCCCGGACAGGGATGGAAACACCATATATTTT
CDR3aa: CASSIPDRDGNTIYF

abundance: NA
d_gene: NA
v_gene: TRBV29-1
j_gene: TRBJ2-1
CDR3nt: TGCAGCGTTGATCCCCAGTTCTTC
CDR3aa: CSVDPQFF

abundance: NA
d_gene: TRBD2
v_gene: TRBV7-2
j_gene: TRBJ2-2
CDR3nt: TGTGCCAGCAGCCCCTCTAGCGGGGGGGCGGTCGGGGAGCTGTTTTTT
CDR3aa: CASSPSSGGAVGELFF

abundance: NA
d_gene: NA
v_gene: TRBV7-9
j_gene: TRBJ2-5
CDR3nt: TGTGCCAGCAGCTTAGTGCCAGCGCCACAAGAGACCCAGTACTTC
CDR3aa: CASSLVPAPQETQYF

abundance: NA
d_gene: TRBD2
v_gene: TRBV19
j_gene: TRBJ2-1
CDR3nt: TGTGCCAGTAGTGATAGCGGGGGAGCCTACAATGAGCAGTTCTTC
CDR3aa: CASSDSGGAYNEQFF

abundance: NA
d_gene: NA
v_gene: TRBV5-1
j_gene: TRBJ2-7
CDR3nt: TGCGCCAGCAGCCTCCTCCCCCTACAGGGAAGCTCCTACGAGCAGTACTTC
CDR3aa: CASSLLPLQGSSYEQYF

abundance: NA
d_gene: TRBD1
v_gene: TRBV19
j_gene: TRBJ1-6
CDR3nt: TGTGCCAGTAGTACCGGACAGGATAATTCACCCCTCCACTTT
CDR3aa: CASSTGQDNSPLHF

abundance: NA
d_gene: TRBD1
v_gene: TRBV5-6
j_gene: TRBJ1-1
CDR3nt: TGTGCCAGCAGCGGGCACAGGGGGCAGGAGACTGAAGCTTTCTTT
CDR3aa: CASSGHRGQETEAFF

abundance: NA
d_gene: NA
v_gene: TRBV6-6
j_gene: TRBJ1-1
CDR3nt: TGTGCCACCCAAAGGGAGGCTGAAGCTTTCTTT
CDR3aa: CATQREAEAFF

abundance: NA
d_gene: NA
v_gene: TRBV14
j_gene: TRBJ2-7
CDR3nt: TGTGCCAGCAGCCAAGTGGTCAGCTACGAGCAGTACTTC
CDR3aa: CASSQVVSYEQYF

abundance: once
d_gene: NA
v_gene: TRBV27
j_gene: TRBJ2-3
CDR3nt: TGTGCCAGCAGCCGTAATACATACACAGATACGCAGTATTTT
CDR3aa: CASSRNTYTDTQYF

abundance: NA
d_gene: TRBD1
v_gene: TRBV19
j_gene: TRBJ2-4
CDR3nt: TGTGCCAGTAGTATAAGCGACAGGGCGTTGGGCATTCAGTACTTC
CDR3aa: CASSISDRALGIQYF

abundance: NA
d_gene: NA
v_gene: TRBV19
j_gene: TRBJ1-1
CDR3nt: TGTGCCAGCGGGCGGGGCATGAACACTGAAGCTTTCTTT
CDR3aa: CASGRGMNTEAFF

abundance: NA
d_gene: TRBD1
v_gene: TRBV28
j_gene: TRBJ1-4
CDR3nt: TGTGCCAGCAACCCTGACAGGGGGAATGAAAAACTGTTTTTT
CDR3aa: CASNPDRGNEKLFF

abundance: NA
d_gene: TRBD1
v_gene: TRBV6-6
j_gene: TRBJ2-1
CDR3nt: TGTGCCAGCAGTCCCGGGACAGAAGGCAATGAGCAGTTCTTC
CDR3aa: CASSPGTEGNEQFF

abundance: NA
d_gene: TRBD1
v_gene: TRBV18
j_gene: TRBJ2-3
CDR3nt: TGTGCCAGCTCACCACTAGGGGGCAGTACCACAGATACGCAGTATTTT
CDR3aa: CASSPLGGSTTDTQYF

abundance: NA
d_gene: NA
v_gene: TRBV7-2
j_gene: TRBJ1-5
CDR3nt: TGTGCCAGCAGCAGGGACCAGGAGGGTCAGCCCCAGCATTTT
CDR3aa: CASSRDQEGQPQHF

abundance: NA
d_gene: NA
v_gene: TRBV4-3
j_gene: TRBJ2-7
CDR3nt: TGCGCCAGCAGCCAAGACCCCGGGGCGCAGGGGGGGCAGTACTTC
CDR3aa: CASSQDPGAQGGQYF

abundance: NA
d_gene: NA
v_gene: TRBV19
j_gene: TRBJ2-7
CDR3nt: TGTGCCAGTAGTCCCGAGGAGGGCGTCGCCTACGAGCAGTACTTC
CDR3aa: CASSPEEGVAYEQYF

abundance: once
d_gene: NA
v_gene: TRBV28
j_gene: TRBJ1-1
CDR3nt: TGTGCCAGCAGTTCCCTCTTTACAGGGTTTCATAGGAACACTGAAGCTTTCTTT
CDR3aa: CASSSLFTGFHRNTEAFF

abundance: NA
d_gene: NA
v_gene: TRBV9
j_gene: TRBJ2-7
CDR3nt: TGTGCCAGCAGTAAGGCGACAGCGACCTATTACTACGAGCAGTACTTC
CDR3aa: CASSKATATYYYEQYF

abundance: NA
d_gene: NA
v_gene: TRBV5-6
j_gene: TRBJ2-7
CDR3nt: TGTGCCAGCAGCATAGGAATACTCTCCTACGAGCAGTACTTC
CDR3aa: CASSIGILSYEQYF